This TCR beta chain comes out of a study of CD8 T cells in Susac syndrome. Germline V gene sequence: CDR1 SGHTA, CDR2 FQGNSA. The CDR3 loop spans 13 amino acids. Trimming pared 5 bases from V and 4 bases from J, leaving 11 bases between. An input of 0.5 to 1 ug of RNA was subjected to reverse transcription using random hexamers. TCRdb processed the immunoSEQ multiplex PCR reads anew with MiXCR; each CDR3 protein has one entry. The sample holds 100,000 to 150,000 distinct CDR3 sequences, 90% to 95% seen once. This chain connects TRBV7-2 to TRBJ1-2, with D perhaps matching TRBD1 (6 bases). The sequenced sample was CD4+ T cells from PBMCs. The clonotype originates from a human donor in good health. In nucleotides, the CDR3 is TGTGCCAGCAGCCCACAGGGAGTCTATGGCTACACCTTC. This encodes CASSPQGVYGYTF. The full variable domain, rest sourced from reference TRBV7-2 and TRBJ1-2, is GAGVSQSPSNKVTEKGKDVELRCDPISGHTALYWYRQSLGQGLEFLIYFQGNSAPDKSGLPSDRFSAERTGGSVSTLTIQRTQQEDSAVYLCASSPQGVYGYTFGSGTRLTVV.